One T cell receptor (beta chain) is described in this entry. This record comes from a study of blood T cell repertoires in COVID-19. Study details: From the United States, Italy and Spain came samples of acute and convalescent COVID-19.

TCRdb's copy holds only in-frame clones and misses some; the assay was immunoSEQ multiplex PCR. This table has around 300,000 clones, under 90% appearing once. V dropped 0 bases and J dropped 10; count of bases not matched to a gene: 12. This CDR3 is 17 amino acids long. Germline values: CDR1 MGHRA, CDR2 YSYEKL. Individuals drawn from some 25 US areas were roughly 18 to 95 years old. Membership in each cohort depended on participant-reported clinical history. Recovery among Cohort 3 donors was established by two negative PCRs, clearance, or symptom resolution. The sequence came from a woman aged 55 to 70 who had recovered from COVID-19. Sequencing was performed on PBMCs or T cells enriched from blood (not recorded which). This chain uses TRBV4-1 with TRBJ1-6; 7 bases agree with TRBD1. CDR3 DNA sequence: TGCGCCAGCAGCCAAGATCCCCTCGACAGGGTTGGGTCACCCCTCCACTTT. Residues: CASSQDPLDRVGSPLHF.